A selection of T cell receptor beta chains follows, all from one sample in a study of blood T cell repertoires in COVID-19. The repertoire was sequenced with immunoSEQ multiplex PCR; TCRdb's copy has only in-frame clones and lacks some. There are 150,000 to 200,000 clones in the sample; 92% occur only once, and 4.5% to 5% lies in the top ten. The sample taken for sequencing was peripheral blood. All receptors derive from a man in his thirties or forties with COVID-19, enrolled during active disease. Both conserved end residues are part of each CDR3. A D gene is named only where the DNA matches it firmly. The size entry is marked missing in some rows and otherwise reads once, few, many or a size class.

D,J,V,size,CDR3,DNA
TRBD1,TRBJ2-7,TRBV4-2,-,CASSHRDSSYEQYF,TGTGCCAGCAGCCACCGGGACAGCTCCTACGAGCAGTACTTC
-,TRBJ1-1,TRBV24-1,-,CATSDLGGRAFF,TGTGCCACCAGTGACTTGGGGGGCAGAGCTTTCTTT
TRBD1,TRBJ2-7,TRBV6-6,-,CASRGTVDATTQYF,TGTGCCAGCAGGGGGACAGTCGATGCTACGACGCAGTACTTC
TRBD1,TRBJ2-7,TRBV27,-,CASSDRAGSYEQYF,TGTGCCAGCAGCGACAGGGCCGGGTCCTACGAGCAGTACTTC
TRBD2,TRBJ2-1,TRBV30,-,CAWSPGLAAPLVLEQFF,TGTGCCTGGAGTCCGGGACTAGCGGCGCCCCTCGTACTGGAGCAGTTCTTC
-,TRBJ1-1,TRBV2,once,CASSERWGGEAFF,TGTGCCAGCAGTGAAAGGTGGGGCGGCGAAGCTTTCTTT
-,TRBJ1-4,TRBV19,-,CASRGPGGLEKLFF,TGTGCCAGTAGAGGGCCGGGCGGGTTGGAAAAACTGTTTTTT
-,TRBJ2-3,TRBV27,-,CASSLMTGAGTQYF,TGTGCCAGCAGTTTAATGACAGGAGCAGGTACGCAGTATTTT
-,TRBJ2-7,TRBV18,-,CASSPTDSSYEQYF,TGTGCCAGCTCACCTACTGATTCCTCCTACGAGCAGTACTTC
-,TRBJ1-2,TRBV6-2/TRBV6-3,once,CASSYNAGPRGGYTF,TGTGCCAGCAGTTACAACGCGGGCCCTAGAGGAGGCTACACCTTC
-,TRBJ1-2,TRBV6-4,-,CASSDANGIDGYTF,TGTGCCAGCAGTGACGCCAACGGGATCGATGGCTACACCTTC
-,TRBJ1-6,TRBV6-2/TRBV6-3,-,CASSFGMGASYNSPLHF,TGTGCCAGCAGTTTCGGAATGGGGGCGTCCTATAATTCACCCCTCCACTTT
TRBD1,TRBJ1-5,TRBV19,-,CASSIAQGAWGQPQHF,TGTGCCAGTAGTATAGCACAGGGGGCTTGGGGTCAGCCCCAGCATTTT
TRBD1,TRBJ1-6,TRBV19,few,CASSTGGMDSPLHF,TGTGCCAGTAGTACAGGGGGGATGGATTCACCCCTCCACTTT
-,TRBJ2-7,TRBV5-4,-,CASSPPESYEQYF,TGTGCCAGCAGTCCGCCGGAGTCCTACGAGCAGTACTTC
-,TRBJ1-1,TRBV21-1,-,CASSKEGKMGQLPPSVEAFF,TGTGCCAGCAGCAAAGAAGGAAAGATGGGACAGCTCCCTCCTTCAGTCGAAGCTTTCTTT
TRBD1,TRBJ1-3,TRBV4-1,-,CASSPGDRDGNTIYF,TGCGCCAGCAGCCCCGGGGACAGGGATGGAAACACCATATATTTT
TRBD2,TRBJ2-3,TRBV19,-,CASRTPPSGGDTQYF,TGTGCCAGTAGGACCCCTCCTAGCGGAGGAGATACGCAGTATTTT